The 20 T cell receptor beta chains below come from one sample, sequenced in a study of cytomegalovirus exposure and HLA in healthy donors. This PCR relied on a set of 60 Vbeta primers and 13 Jbeta primers. TCRdb's table, derived via immunoSEQ multiplex PCR, lists solely in-frame clones and lacks some. In the table there are approximately 140,000 clones, over 75% of which are singletons. The specimen sequenced was PBMCs. The origin of the receptors is a woman between 50 and 59 years old in good health and CMV-seropositive.

This clone showed up just a few times. The chain is built from TRBV2 and TRBJ1-3; D remains ambiguous. This CDR3 is built from 13 residues. Germline loops: CDR1 SNHLY, CDR2 FYNNEI. The CDR3 is CAPRPWSGNTIYF. The CDR3 DNA reads as TGTGCTCCCAGGCCATGGTCTGGAAACACCATATATTTT.

J is TRBJ1-1 and V is TRBV5-4; 11 bases are a match to TRBD1. The J segment lost 3 bases and the V segment lost 3 bases, leaving 4 bases of the junction unmatched. CDR3 length: 15 residues. The V gene's germline CDR1 is SGHNT and CDR2 YYREEE (reference sequence). This CDR3 reads CASSSRDRGDTEAFF. As DNA, the CDR3 is TGTGCCAGCAGCTCCCGGGACAGGGGGGACACTGAAGCTTTCTTT.

This chain joins TRBV28 and TRBJ1-1; TRBD1 matches at 7 bases. Trimming cost V 4 bases and J 0 bases; bases outside gene matches: 14. The CDR3 has 18 residues. Germline CDR1 is MDHEN and CDR2 is SYDVKM. Here the CDR3 DNA reads TGTGCCAGCAGTTCTGCCCCGGACAGGCCTCTGGTGAACACTGAAGCTTTCTTT. Translated, it gives CASSSAPDRPLVNTEAFF.

This clone has a single count. CDR3 DNA: TGTGCCAGCAGTTTTCTGGACAGGACAGAGACCCAGTACTTC. Translating it yields CASSFLDRTETQYF. This sequence joins TRBV28 and TRBJ2-5; 7 positions match TRBD1. The CDR3 length is 14 residues. The germline gives CDR1 MDHEN, CDR2 SYDVKM. V gave up 3 bases and J gave up 4 bases; unmatched junction bases: 5.

This clone came up a few times. The CDR3: CASIQPGQANQPQHF. CDR3 nucleotides: TGTGCCAGCATCCAACCGGGACAGGCAAATCAGCCCCAGCATTTT. This chain links TRBV28 with TRBJ1-5; 8 positions match TRBD1. The V segment lost 7 bases and the J segment 4 bases; nucleotides outside the gene matches: 9. The CDR3 totals 15 residues. CDR1 MDHEN and CDR2 SYDVKM come from the germline V gene.

The CDR3 protein is CASSLRLAVQNTGELFF. The CDR3 region has the DNA TGCGCCAGCAGCTTGAGACTAGCGGTCCAGAACACCGGGGAGCTGTTTTTT. This chain joins TRBV5-1 and TRBJ2-2, with 9 bases that match TRBD2. There are 17 residues in the CDR3. The V and J ends lost 1 base and 1 base, in that order; junction bases with no gene match: 5. The germline V gene encodes CDR1 SGHRS and CDR2 YFSETQ.

This clone appeared a few times. The chain couples TRBV7-8 to TRBJ2-7; TRBD2 is a possible D gene (6 bases). This CDR3 is 14 amino acids long. V was pared by 5 bases and J by 5 bases, with 16 bases between. Germline V gene sequence: CDR1 SGHVS, CDR2 FQNEAQ. CDR3 protein: CASSDHAGKHEQYF. The CDR3, as DNA: TGTGCCAGCAGCGACCACGCGGGGAAACACGAGCAGTACTTC.

V usage is TRBV19 and J usage is TRBJ2-3; 12 bases agree with TRBD2. V lost 5 bases, J lost 4 bases, and 13 bases stayed unmatched. Germline lookup yields CDR1 LNHDA and CDR2 SQIVND (reference sequence). The CDR3 is 18 residues long. Here the CDR3 reads CASSQSSGGARRADTQYF. CDR3 in DNA: TGTGCCAGTAGTCAATCTAGCGGGGGGGCCCGGAGGGCAGATACGCAGTATTTT.

This rearrangement joins TRBV6-4 to TRBJ2-3, with 7 nucleotides matching TRBD2. Germline CDR1 reads MRHNA; CDR2 reads SNTAGT. The CDR3 extends over 15 amino acids. The V segment lost 4 bases and the J segment 2 bases; nucleotides outside the gene matches: 6. The CDR3 protein is CASSGTGLPTDTQYF. The DNA for the CDR3 is TGTGCCAGCAGTGGCACGGGACTACCCACAGATACGCAGTATTTT.

The chain recombines TRBV28 with TRBJ2-6; a possible D gene is TRBD1 (5 bases). The CDR3 has 15 residues. Trimming removed 7 bases at V and 0 bases at J, with 10 bases between. Germline CDR1 reads MDHEN; CDR2 reads SYDVKM. CDR3 in amino acids: CASKGSHSGANVLTF. In nucleotides, the CDR3 is TGTGCCAGCAAGGGGTCCCACTCTGGGGCCAACGTCCTGACTTTC.

This clone showed up just once. The chain links TRBV5-6 to TRBJ2-7; 7 bases are a match to TRBD1. CDR3 length: 14 amino acids. From germline, CDR1 is SGHDT and CDR2 YYEEEE. V gave up 4 bases and J gave up 5 bases; unmatched junction bases: 9. The CDR3 loop is CASSDRQGGHEQYF. CDR3 nucleotide sequence: TGTGCCAGCAGCGACCGACAGGGCGGCCACGAGCAGTACTTC.

The rearrangement links TRBV9 to TRBJ2-3; 9 bases align to TRBD1. The CDR3 sequence is 15 residues long. Germline CDR1 SGDLS, CDR2 YYNGEE. The J segment lost 4 bases and the V segment lost 0 bases, leaving 3 bases of the junction unmatched. The CDR3 DNA reads TGTGCCAGCAGCGTAGGGGACAGGGCCCCAGATACGCAGTATTTT. Translated: CASSVGDRAPDTQYF.

The CDR3 DNA reads as TGTGCCAGCAGTGATGGACAGGACATCTATGGCTACACCTTC. Its protein product is CASSDGQDIYGYTF. The genes are TRBV6-1 and TRBJ1-2; 7 bases line up with TRBD1. Trimming cost V 3 bases and J 4 bases; bases outside gene matches: 5. The CDR3 is 14 amino acids. Germline loops: CDR1 MNHNS, CDR2 SASEGT.

The genes are TRBV6-1 and TRBJ1-5; 9 bases fit TRBD1. This CDR3 is built from 15 residues. The ends lost 1 base at V and 4 bases at J; junction bases unmatched: 2. Germline V lookup: CDR1 MNHNS, CDR2 SASEGT. DNA for the CDR3: TGTGCCAGCAGTGAAGGGACAGGGGCAAATCAGCCCCAGCATTTT. This sequence encodes CASSEGTGANQPQHF.

The gene calls are TRBV28 and TRBJ1-6; 9 bases align to TRBD1. The V and J ends lost 5 bases and 10 bases, in that order; junction bases with no gene match: 9. Looked up from germline, CDR1 is MDHEN and CDR2 is SYDVKM. The CDR3 has 15 amino acids. The CDR3 region is CASSPWDREGSPLHF. The CDR3 region has the DNA TGTGCCAGCAGTCCCTGGGACAGGGAGGGCTCACCCCTCCACTTT.

This chain links TRBV28 with TRBJ1-2, with TRBD1 matching 8 bases. From germline, CDR1 is MDHEN and CDR2 SYDVKM. After removal of 2 bases from V and 4 bases from J, the junction contained 12 bases not matched to a gene. The CDR3 extends over 17 amino acids. Here the CDR3 reads CASSLGGEEQGAYGYTF. CDR3 nucleotides: TGTGCCAGCAGTTTAGGGGGGGAGGAGCAGGGGGCCTATGGCTACACCTTC.

The chain recombines TRBV5-4 with TRBJ2-2; no reliable D call. The V gene's germline CDR1 is SGHNT and CDR2 YYREEE (reference sequence). The CDR3 runs 14 residues. The V and J ends lost 4 bases and 2 bases respectively, with 9 bases between them. The CDR3 DNA sequence: TGTGCCAGCAGCCTCGACACAAACACCGGGGAGCTGTTTTTT. Translation: CASSLDTNTGELFF.

The gene calls are TRBV7-9 and TRBJ2-7, with a tentative D call TRBD1 (6 bases). From germline, CDR1 is SEHNR and CDR2 FQNEAQ (reference sequence). Trimming stripped 5 bases from V and 6 bases from J, with 11 bases between. The length of the CDR3 is 12 residues. Here the CDR3 DNA reads TGTGCCAGCAGCCTGGACAGACCCGAGCAGTACTTC. Its translation: CASSLDRPEQYF.

The CDR3 loop is CASSPDSYETQYF. The DNA for the CDR3 is TGTGCCAGCTCTCCGGACTCATACGAGACCCAGTACTTC. The chain has TRBV18 and TRBJ2-5, with D perhaps TRBD2 (5 bases). The CDR3 contains 13 residues. Trimming shortened V by 6 bases and J by 5 bases, and 13 bases separated the two germline ends. Looked up from germline, CDR1 is KGHSH and CDR2 is LQKENI.

The V and J genes are TRBV5-5 and TRBJ2-7; no reliable D call. With 4 bases removed from V and 6 bases from J, the gap between germline ends came to 17 bases. This CDR3 comprises 14 residues. The V gene's germline CDR1 is SGHKS and CDR2 YYEKEE (reference sequence). CDR3 DNA sequence: TGTGCCAGCAGCCTGGCCGACATCCCCGCCGAGCAGTACTTC. Its translation is CASSLADIPAEQYF.